These 15 T cell receptor beta chains were sequenced from one sample in a study of cytomegalovirus exposure and HLA in healthy donors. PCR was performed using 60 Vbeta and 13 Jbeta primers. Assay: immunoSEQ multiplex PCR; the TCRdb copy retains only in-frame clones and omits some. Here the sample spans about 110,000 clones, roughly 75% being singletons. The sample consisted of PBMCs. These receptors came from a middle-aged man in good health and CMV-seronegative.

This chain links TRBV7-2 with TRBJ2-3; 8 bases agree with TRBD2. V shed 3 bases and J 8 bases; nucleotides not matched to a gene: 13. The CDR3 length is 16 residues. Germline-derived CDR1 and CDR2 are SGHTA and FQGNSA. The CDR3 DNA is TGTGCCAGCAGCTTTCCGGGTCGGGGGGGTAAGGCTACGCAGTATTTT. It codes for CASSFPGRGGKATQYF.

The chain links TRBV6-1 to TRBJ1-3, with D perhaps matching TRBD1 (5 bases). This CDR3 has 15 amino acids. V shed 3 bases and J shed 5 bases, with 14 bases lying between them. The germline CDR1 and CDR2 sequences are MNHNS and SASEGT. The CDR3 DNA is TGTGCCAGCAGTGAGGGCGGGGGATCAAGAAACACCATATATTTT. Translation: CASSEGGGSRNTIYF.

This clone was recorded once. This chain links TRBV5-1 with TRBJ2-6, with D perhaps TRBD1 (5 bases). Germline CDR1 reads SGHRS; CDR2 reads YFSETQ. V was shortened by 3 bases and J by 4 bases, with 8 bases between the two germline ends. There are 14 residues in the CDR3. Here the CDR3 reads CASSWQGGANVLTF. CDR3 DNA sequence: TGCGCCAGCAGCTGGCAGGGCGGGGCCAACGTCCTGACTTTC.

The chain is built from TRBV7-9 and TRBJ1-5, with TRBD1 identical over 7 bases. This CDR3 comprises 15 residues. The ends lost 5 bases at V and 2 bases at J; junction bases unmatched: 6. Per germline, CDR1 SEHNR and CDR2 FQNEAQ (reference sequence). The CDR3 sequence: CASSDDDRGNQPQHF. The CDR3 bases are TGTGCCAGCAGCGATGACGACAGGGGCAATCAGCCCCAGCATTTT.

The rearrangement uses TRBV19 and TRBJ1-6; D is undetermined. Germline V gene data show CDR1 as LNHDA and CDR2 as SQIVND (reference sequence). CDR3 size: 13 residues. V shed 4 bases and J shed 9 bases, with 10 bases lying between them. The DNA for the CDR3 is TGTGCCAGTAGTAGCGGGAGCGGTTCACCCCTCCACTTT. It translates to CASSSGSGSPLHF.

The genes are TRBV4-2 and TRBJ1-2; D not certain. The CDR3 runs 13 residues. The ends were cut back, 1 base at V and 3 bases at J, with 6 bases in the middle. CDR1 is LGHNA, CDR2 YNFKEQ, per germline. As DNA, the CDR3 is TGTGCCAGCAGCCAAGTCAGTGACTATGGCTACACCTTC. Protein sequence: CASSQVSDYGYTF.

V gene TRBV5-5 combines with J gene TRBJ1-6; 8 positions agree with TRBD1. V shed 0 bases and J 1 base; nucleotides not matched to a gene: 3. Germline V gene lookup returns CDR1 SGHKS and CDR2 YYEKEE (reference sequence). The CDR3 totals 17 residues. CDR3 amino acids: CASSLAGGLSYNSPLHF. DNA for the CDR3: TGTGCCAGCAGCTTGGCAGGGGGCCTGTCCTATAATTCACCCCTCCACTTT. Combining the CDR3 with reference TRBV5-5 and TRBJ1-6 gives the whole variable domain DAGVTQSPTHLIKTRGQQVTLRCSPISGHKSVSWYQQVLGQGPQFIFQYYEKEERGRGNFPDRFSARQFPNYSSELNVNALLLGDSALYLCASSLAGGLSYNSPLHFGNGTRLTVT.

This clone occurred a few times. The chain couples TRBV12-5 to TRBJ1-5; 8 bases are shared with TRBD1. Losses at the gene ends were 1 base for V and 3 bases for J; bases not matched to a gene: 8. CDR3 length equals 17 residues. CDR1 is LGHNT and CDR2 is FRNRAP in the germline V gene. The CDR3 reads CASGLAYRGSDNQPQHF. CDR3 in DNA: TGTGCTAGTGGTTTGGCCTACAGGGGGTCGGACAATCAGCCCCAGCATTTT.

The chain uses TRBV5-1 and TRBJ2-1; D not resolved. In germline, CDR1 is SGHRS, CDR2 YFSETQ. Trimming left V 0 bases short and J 6 bases short, with 10 bases between. The CDR3 totals 14 residues. CDR3 coding DNA: TGCGCCAGCAGCTTGGGGGCTTCTGGCAATGAGCAGTTCTTC. It translates to CASSLGASGNEQFF.

The chain employs TRBV25-1 and TRBJ1-2; perhaps TRBD1 as D (6 bases). This CDR3 has 12 residues. Germline CDR1 reads MGHDK; CDR2 reads SYGVNS. V was clipped by 5 bases and J by 5 bases, with 9 bases between them. The CDR3 nucleotides are TGTGCCAGCAGTCGGACAGATTATGGCTACACCTTC. This encodes CASSRTDYGYTF.

V and J are TRBV19 and TRBJ2-1; 10 bases agree with TRBD2. Germline lookup yields CDR1 LNHDA and CDR2 SQIVND (reference sequence). This CDR3 has 18 amino acids. J was trimmed by 1 base and V by 4 bases; bases with no gene match: 10. As DNA, the CDR3 is TGTGCCAGTAGTACCTCTTTACATAGCGGGGGGTCCTACAATGAGCAGTTCTTC. It codes for CASSTSLHSGGSYNEQFF.

The chain joins TRBV2 to TRBJ2-7, with D unresolved. Trimming pared 6 bases from V and 2 bases from J, leaving 8 bases between. This CDR3 has 12 residues. CDR1 is SNHLY and CDR2 is FYNNEI in the germline V gene. CDR3 sequence (DNA): TGTGCCAGCAGCAGCGATACCTACGAGCAGTACTTC. Translation: CASSSDTYEQYF.

CDR3 sequence reads: CASSQAPGLASTQYF. CDR3 sequence (DNA): TGTGCCAGCAGCCAAGCGCCGGGACTAGCTTCTACGCAGTATTTT. The chain employs TRBV4-2 and TRBJ2-3, with TRBD2 identical over 9 bases. V dropped 1 base and J dropped 8; count of bases not matched to a gene: 7. Germline assignment: CDR1 LGHNA and CDR2 YNFKEQ. The CDR3 has 15 amino acids.

This chain connects TRBV7-7 to TRBJ2-5, with unresolved D. This CDR3 spans 13 amino acids. Germline V lookup: CDR1 SSHAT, CDR2 FNYEAQ (reference sequence). V lost 2 bases, J lost 0 bases, and 4 bases lay in between. CDR3 bases: TGTGCCAGCAGCTTAAGCTACCAAGAGACCCAGTACTTC. Amino acids: CASSLSYQETQYF. Full variable domain (rest looked up from reference TRBV7-7 and TRBJ2-5): GAGVSQSPRYKVTKRGQDVTLRCDPISSHATLYWYQQALGQGPEFLTYFNYEAQPDKSGLPSDRFSAERPEGSISTLTIQRTEQRDSAMYRCASSLSYQETQYFGPGTRLLVL.

This chain links TRBV18 with TRBJ2-3; TRBD2 matches at 8 bases. Germline assignment: CDR1 KGHSH and CDR2 LQKENI. There are 15 residues in the CDR3. Trimming took 4 bases from V and 1 from J; bases not matched to a gene: 4. CDR3 region: CASSLAGLGTDTQYF. The CDR3 DNA sequence: TGTGCCAGCTCACTAGCGGGGCTGGGCACAGATACGCAGTATTTT.